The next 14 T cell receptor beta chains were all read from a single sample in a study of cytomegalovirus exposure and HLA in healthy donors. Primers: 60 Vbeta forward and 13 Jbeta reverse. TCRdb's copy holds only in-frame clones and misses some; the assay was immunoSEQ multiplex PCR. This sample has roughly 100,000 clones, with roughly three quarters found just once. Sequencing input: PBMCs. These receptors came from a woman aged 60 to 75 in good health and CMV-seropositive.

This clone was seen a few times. CDR3 nucleotides: TGTGCCAGCAGCTCCGGACAGACTAATAATGAAAAACTGTTTTTT. Its translation: CASSSGQTNNEKLFF. The V gene is TRBV11-2, the J gene TRBJ1-4, with D possibly TRBD1 on 6 matching bases. Per germline, CDR1 SGHAT and CDR2 FQNNGV. The V end was cut by 4 bases, the J end by 4 bases, with 13 bases between. The CDR3 loop spans 15 amino acids.

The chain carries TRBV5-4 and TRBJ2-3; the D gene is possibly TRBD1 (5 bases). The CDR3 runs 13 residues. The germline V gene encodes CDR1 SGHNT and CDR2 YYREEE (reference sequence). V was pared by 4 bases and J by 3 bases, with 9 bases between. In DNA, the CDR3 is TGTGCCAGCAGCGCAACAGGAACAGATACGCAGTATTTT. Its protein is CASSATGTDTQYF.

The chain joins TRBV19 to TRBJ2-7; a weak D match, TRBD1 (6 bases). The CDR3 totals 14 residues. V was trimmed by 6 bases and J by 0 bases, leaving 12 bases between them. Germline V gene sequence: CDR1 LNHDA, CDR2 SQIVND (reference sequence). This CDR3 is CASRRQDTSYEQYF. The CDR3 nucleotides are TGTGCCAGTAGGAGACAGGATACCTCCTACGAGCAGTACTTC.

CDR3 DNA sequence: TGTGCCAGCAGTCCAGGGAACCAGCCCCAGCATTTT. Translation gives CASSPGNQPQHF. The rearrangement links TRBV2 to TRBJ1-5, with D perhaps TRBD1 (5 bases). Germline loops: CDR1 SNHLY, CDR2 FYNNEI. V lost 5 bases and J lost 7, with 9 bases in between. CDR3 length equals 12 residues.

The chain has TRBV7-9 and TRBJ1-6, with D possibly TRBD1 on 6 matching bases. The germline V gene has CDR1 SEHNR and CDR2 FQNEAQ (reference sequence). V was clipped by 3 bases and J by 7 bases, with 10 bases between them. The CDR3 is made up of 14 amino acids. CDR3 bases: TGTGCCAGCAGCTTCTTGACAGGCAATTCACCCCTCCACTTT. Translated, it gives CASSFLTGNSPLHF. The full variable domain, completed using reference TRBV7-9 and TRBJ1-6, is DTGVSQNPRHKITKRGQNVTFRCDPISEHNRLYWYRQTLGQGPEFLTYFQNEAQLEKSRLLSDRFSAERPKGSFSTLEIQRTEQGDSAMYLCASSFLTGNSPLHFGNGTRLTVT.

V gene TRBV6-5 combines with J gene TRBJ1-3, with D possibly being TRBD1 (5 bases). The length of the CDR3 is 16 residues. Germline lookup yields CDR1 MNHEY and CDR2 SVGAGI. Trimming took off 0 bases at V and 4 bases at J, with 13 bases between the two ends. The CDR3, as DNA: TGTGCCAGCAGTTACTCTAATAAGGGGCAAGGAAACACCATATATTTT. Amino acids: CASSYSNKGQGNTIYF.

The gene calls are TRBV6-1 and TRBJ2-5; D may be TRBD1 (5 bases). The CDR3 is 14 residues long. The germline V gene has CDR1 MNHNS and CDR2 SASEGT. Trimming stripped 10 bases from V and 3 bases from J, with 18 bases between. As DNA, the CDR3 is TGTGCCACCTACAACTCAGGGAAGGAAGAGACCCAGTACTTC. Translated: CATYNSGKEETQYF.

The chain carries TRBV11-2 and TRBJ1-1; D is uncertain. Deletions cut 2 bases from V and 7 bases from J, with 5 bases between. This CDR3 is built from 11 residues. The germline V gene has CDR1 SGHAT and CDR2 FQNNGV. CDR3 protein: CASSLRIEAFF. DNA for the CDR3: TGTGCCAGCAGCTTACGTATTGAAGCTTTCTTT.

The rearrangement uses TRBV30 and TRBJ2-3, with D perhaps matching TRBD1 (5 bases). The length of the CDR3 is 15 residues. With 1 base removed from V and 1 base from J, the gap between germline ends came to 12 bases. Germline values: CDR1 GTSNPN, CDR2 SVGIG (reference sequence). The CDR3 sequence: CAWSGAWGRTDTQYF. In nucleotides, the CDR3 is TGTGCCTGGAGTGGCGCTTGGGGCCGCACAGATACGCAGTATTTT.

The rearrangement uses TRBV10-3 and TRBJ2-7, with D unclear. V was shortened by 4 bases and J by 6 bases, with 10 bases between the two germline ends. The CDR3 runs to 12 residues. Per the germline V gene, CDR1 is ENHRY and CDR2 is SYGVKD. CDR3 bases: TGTGCCATCAGTGTTGACAAAGGCGAGCAGTACTTC. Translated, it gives CAISVDKGEQYF.

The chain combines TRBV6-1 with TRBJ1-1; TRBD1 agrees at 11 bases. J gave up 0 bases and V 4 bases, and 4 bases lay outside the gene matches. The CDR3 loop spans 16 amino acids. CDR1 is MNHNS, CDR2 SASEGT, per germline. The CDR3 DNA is TGTGCCAGCAGTGCCGGGACAGGGGGGTTGAACACTGAAGCTTTCTTT. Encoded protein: CASSAGTGGLNTEAFF.

The CDR3 coding sequence is TGTGCCAGCAGCTTACCTCCGAGTAATGAAAAACTGTTTTTT. Amino acid sequence: CASSLPPSNEKLFF. This chain joins TRBV7-9 and TRBJ1-4; no definite D call. Looked up from germline, CDR1 is SEHNR and CDR2 is FQNEAQ (reference sequence). This CDR3 is built from 14 residues. Between the trimmed V and J ends, which lost 2 bases and 4 bases, there was a span of 8 bases.

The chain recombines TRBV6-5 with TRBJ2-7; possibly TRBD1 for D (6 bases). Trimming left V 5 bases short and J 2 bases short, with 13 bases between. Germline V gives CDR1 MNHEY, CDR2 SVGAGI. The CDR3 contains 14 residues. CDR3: CASSPAGVAYEQYF. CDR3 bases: TGTGCCAGCAGTCCGGCAGGGGTAGCCTACGAGCAGTACTTC.

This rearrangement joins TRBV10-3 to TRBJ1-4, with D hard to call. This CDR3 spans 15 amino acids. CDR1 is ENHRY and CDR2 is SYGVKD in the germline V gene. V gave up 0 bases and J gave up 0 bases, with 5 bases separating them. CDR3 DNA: TGTGCCATCAGTGAGTCGGCAGCAACTAATGAAAAACTGTTTTTT. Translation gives CAISESAATNEKLFF.